The clone carrying this T cell receptor beta chain has a handful of counts. The antigen is not known. This entry comes from a study of T cells after yellow fever vaccination. Notes on the study in general: Few clonotypes appeared in both CD4 and CD8 compartments. Primary-vaccination clones mostly resurfaced post-booster (about 96% CD4, more than 80% CD8).

TCRdb ran MiXCR on the 5' RACE reads and lists one entry per CDR3 protein. This sample yields 250,000 to 300,000 distinct CDR3 sequences, of which over 4.5% are seen a single time; roughly 3.4% belongs to the top ten. V lost 7 bases, J lost 0 bases, and 15 bases lay in between. CDR3 length equals 15 residues. The starting material was CD4+ T cells sorted from PBMCs, obtained on the day of the yellow fever booster vaccination. The receptor was derived from a man between 18 and 29 years old who received the YFV17D yellow fever vaccine. This chain connects TRBV12-3 or TRBV12-4 to TRBJ1-1; a possible D gene is TRBD1 (6 bases). This CDR3 is CASKVQGTMNTEAFF. CDR3 in DNA: TGTGCCAGCAAGGTTCAGGGGACAATGAACACTGAAGCTTTCTTT.